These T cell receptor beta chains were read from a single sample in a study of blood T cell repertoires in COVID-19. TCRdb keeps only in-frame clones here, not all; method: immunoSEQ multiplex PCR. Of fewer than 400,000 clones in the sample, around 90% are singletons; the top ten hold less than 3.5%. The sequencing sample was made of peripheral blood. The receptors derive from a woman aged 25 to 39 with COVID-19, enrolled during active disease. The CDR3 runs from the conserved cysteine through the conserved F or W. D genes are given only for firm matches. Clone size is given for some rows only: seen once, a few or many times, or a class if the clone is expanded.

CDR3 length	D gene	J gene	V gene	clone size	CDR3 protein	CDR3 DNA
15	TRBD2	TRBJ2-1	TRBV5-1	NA	CASSLAGGSGNEQFF	TGCGCCAGCAGCTTGGCCGGCGGGAGTGGCAATGAGCAGTTCTTC
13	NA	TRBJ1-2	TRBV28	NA	CASGGYSGYGYTF	TGTGCCAGCGGAGGGTATTCTGGCTATGGCTACACCTTC
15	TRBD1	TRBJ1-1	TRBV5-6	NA	CASSPGTGDNTEAFF	TGTGCCAGCAGCCCAGGGACAGGAGATAACACTGAAGCTTTCTTT
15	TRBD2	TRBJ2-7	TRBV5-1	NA	CASSTTSGNVGEQYF	TGCGCCAGCAGCACTACTAGCGGGAATGTGGGGGAGCAGTACTTC
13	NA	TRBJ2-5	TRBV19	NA	CASSGALQETQYF	TGTGCCAGTAGTGGGGCCCTACAAGAGACCCAGTACTTC
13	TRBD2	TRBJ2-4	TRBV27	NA	CASSSGLAGDRYF	TGTGCCAGCAGTTCCGGACTAGCCGGGGATCGGTACTTC
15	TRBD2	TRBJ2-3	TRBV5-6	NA	CASSLGLAGADTQYF	TGTGCCAGCAGCCTCGGACTAGCGGGAGCAGATACGCAGTATTTT
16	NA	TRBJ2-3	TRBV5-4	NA	CASSLGLAASTDTQYF	TGTGCCAGCAGCTTGGGGCTAGCTGCTAGCACAGATACGCAGTATTTT
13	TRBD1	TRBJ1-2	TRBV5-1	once	CASSFRTGYGYTF	TGCGCCAGCAGCTTCAGGACAGGGTATGGCTACACCTTC
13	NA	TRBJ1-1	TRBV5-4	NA	CASSPAYMVEAFF	TGTGCCAGCAGCCCCGCCTATATGGTTGAAGCTTTCTTT
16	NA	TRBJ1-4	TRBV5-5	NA	CASSLGGQPTNEKLFF	TGTGCCAGCAGCTTGGGAGGACAGCCAACTAATGAAAAACTGTTTTTT
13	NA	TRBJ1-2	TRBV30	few	CAWSTSRLYGYTF	TGTGCCTGGAGTACCAGTAGACTCTATGGCTACACCTTC
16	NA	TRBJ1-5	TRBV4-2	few	CASSQAPTGSNQPQHF	TGTGCCAGCAGCCAAGCCCCGACAGGTAGCAATCAGCCCCAGCATTTT
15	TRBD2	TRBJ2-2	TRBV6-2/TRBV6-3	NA	CASSRTSISLGELFF	TGTGCCAGCAGCCGGACTAGTATATCGTTGGGGGAGCTGTTTTTT
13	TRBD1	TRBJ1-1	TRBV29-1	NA	CSVRTGGNTEAFF	TGCAGCGTAAGGACAGGAGGGAACACTGAAGCTTTCTTT
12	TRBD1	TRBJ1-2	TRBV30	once	CAWSGDRGGYTF	TGTGCCTGGAGTGGGGACAGGGGTGGCTACACCTTC
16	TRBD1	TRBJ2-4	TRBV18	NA	CASSATGIGAKNIQYF	TGTGCCAGCTCAGCGACAGGGATAGGGGCCAAAAACATTCAGTACTTC
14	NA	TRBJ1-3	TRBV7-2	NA	CASRRDMAGNTIYF	TGTGCCAGCAGACGTGACATGGCTGGAAACACCATATATTTT
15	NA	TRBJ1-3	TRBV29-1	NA	CSVADSEDSGNTIYF	TGCAGCGTTGCTGACTCGGAGGACTCTGGAAACACCATATATTTT
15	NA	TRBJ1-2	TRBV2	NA	CASSTTRPGGDGYTF	TGTGCCAGCAGTACGACACGCCCGGGGGGAGATGGCTACACCTTC
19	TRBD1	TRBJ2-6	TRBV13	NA	CASSKIRDRGWSGANVLTF	TGTGCCAGCAGCAAGATAAGGGACAGGGGTTGGTCTGGGGCCAACGTCCTGACTTTC
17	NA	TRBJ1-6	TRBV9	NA	CASSVGGGPGDNSPLHF	TGTGCCAGCAGCGTAGGAGGCGGGCCAGGGGATAATTCACCCCTCCACTTT
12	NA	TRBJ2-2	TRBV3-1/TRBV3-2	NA	CASSAYRGELFF	TGTGCCAGCAGCGCATACAGGGGGGAGCTGTTTTTT